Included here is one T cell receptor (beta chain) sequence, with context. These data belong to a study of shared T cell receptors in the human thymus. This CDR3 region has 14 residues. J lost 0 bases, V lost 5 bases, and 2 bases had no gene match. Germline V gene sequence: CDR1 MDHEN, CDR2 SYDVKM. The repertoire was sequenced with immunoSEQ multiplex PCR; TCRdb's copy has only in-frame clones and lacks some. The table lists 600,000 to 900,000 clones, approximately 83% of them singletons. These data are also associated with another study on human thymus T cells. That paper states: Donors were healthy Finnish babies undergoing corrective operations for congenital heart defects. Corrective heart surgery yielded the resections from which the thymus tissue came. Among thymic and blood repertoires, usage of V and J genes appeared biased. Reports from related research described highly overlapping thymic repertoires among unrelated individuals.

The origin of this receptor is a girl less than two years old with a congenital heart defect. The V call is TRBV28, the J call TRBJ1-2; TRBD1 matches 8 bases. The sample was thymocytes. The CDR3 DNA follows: TGTGCCAGCAGTAACAGGGGGACTAACTATGGCTACACCTTC. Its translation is CASSNRGTNYGYTF.